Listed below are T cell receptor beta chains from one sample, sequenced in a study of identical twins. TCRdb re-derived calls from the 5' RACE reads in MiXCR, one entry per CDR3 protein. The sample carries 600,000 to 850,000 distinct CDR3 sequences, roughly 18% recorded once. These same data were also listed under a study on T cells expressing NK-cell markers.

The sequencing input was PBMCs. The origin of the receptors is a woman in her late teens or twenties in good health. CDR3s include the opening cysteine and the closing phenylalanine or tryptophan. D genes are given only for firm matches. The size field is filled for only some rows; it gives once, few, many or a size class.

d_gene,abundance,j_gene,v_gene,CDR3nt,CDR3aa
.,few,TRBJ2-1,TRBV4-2,TGTGCCAGCAGCCAAGCGATCCAGGGTAATGAGCAGTTCTTC,CASSQAIQGNEQFF
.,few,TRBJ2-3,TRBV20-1,TGCAGTGTTAGGACAGTTAGCACAGATACGCAGTATTTT,CSVRTVSTDTQYF
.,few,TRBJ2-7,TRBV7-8,TGTGCCAGCAGCCCTCAACACGGGGCCGAGCAGTACTTC,CASSPQHGAEQYF
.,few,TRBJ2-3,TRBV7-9,TGTGCCAGCAGCTTACGGTCAGTCGATACGCAGTATTTT,CASSLRSVDTQYF
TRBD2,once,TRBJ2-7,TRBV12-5,TGTGCTAGTGGTTTGGTACCGGTACGACTAGCGGGACACTACGAGCAGTACTTC,CASGLVPVRLAGHYEQYF
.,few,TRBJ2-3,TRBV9,TGTGCCAGCAGCGTAACCGGGACTTGGACAGATACGCAGTATTTT,CASSVTGTWTDTQYF
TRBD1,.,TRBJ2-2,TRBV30,TGTGCCTGGAGTCCGAGGGGGCACGGGGAGCTGTTTTTT,CAWSPRGHGELFF
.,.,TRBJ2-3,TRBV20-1,TGCAGTGCCCCGGATGGGGTCACAGATACGCAGTATTTT,CSAPDGVTDTQYF
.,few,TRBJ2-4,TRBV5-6,TGTGCCAGCAGCTTTCTAGAAGGGGGGCTAGCCAAAAACATTCAGTACTTC,CASSFLEGGLAKNIQYF
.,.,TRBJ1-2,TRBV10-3,TGTGCCATCAGTGTTTCCGGGGGAGGAGGCTACACCTTC,CAISVSGGGGYTF
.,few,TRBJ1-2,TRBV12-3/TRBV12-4,TGTGCCAGCAGTTTCAACTACCCGACAGTAGGGAATGGCTACACCTTC,CASSFNYPTVGNGYTF
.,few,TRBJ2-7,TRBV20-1,TGCAGTGCCGACCAAAGTGGACAGTTCGGTGTTGGTCCAAATGGGTGGGAGCAGTACTTC,CSADQSGQFGVGPNGWEQYF
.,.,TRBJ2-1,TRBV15,TGTGCCACCAGCAGAGGGGAGAGGGAGCAGTTCTTC,CATSRGEREQFF
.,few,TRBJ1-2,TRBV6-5,TGTGCCAGCAGTTACCCCCTCGGCCCTTGGACCGATGGCTACACCTTC,CASSYPLGPWTDGYTF
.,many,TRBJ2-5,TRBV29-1,TGCAGCGTTGAAGTTCTGCGTCAGGGCGAAGAGACCCAGTACTTC,CSVEVLRQGEETQYF
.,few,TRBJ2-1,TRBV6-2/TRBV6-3,TGTGCCAGCAGTTACCACAGGGCCAATGAGCAGTTCTTC,CASSYHRANEQFF
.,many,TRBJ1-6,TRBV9,TGTGCCAGCAGCGTAGCTTCGACAGCTAATTCACCCCTCCACTTT,CASSVASTANSPLHF
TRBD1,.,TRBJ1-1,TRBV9,TGTGCCAGCAGCGGACAGGGTCCGAACACTGAAGCTTTCTTT,CASSGQGPNTEAFF
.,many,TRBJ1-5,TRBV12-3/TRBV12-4,TGTGCCAGCAGTTTTCGGGCAGGGATGGGCCAGCCCCAGCATTTT,CASSFRAGMGQPQHF
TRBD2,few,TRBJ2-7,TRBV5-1,TGCGCCAGCAGCTTCCGGGGACTAGCGGGAGGGGACGAGCAGTACTTC,CASSFRGLAGGDEQYF
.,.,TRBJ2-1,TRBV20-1,TGCAGTGCTCCCTACGTGGGGGGGCGGCAGTTCTTC,CSAPYVGGRQFF
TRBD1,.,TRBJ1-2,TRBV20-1,TGCAGTGCTAGAGCCGGGACAGAGAGGAGCTACACCTTC,CSARAGTERSYTF
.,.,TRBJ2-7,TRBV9,TGTGCCAGCAGCGCCAGGACAGACATCTCCTACGAGCAGTACTTC,CASSARTDISYEQYF
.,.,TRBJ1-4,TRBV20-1,TGCAGTGAGGGGATCCCTCTCGTTAATGAAAAACTGTTTTTT,CSEGIPLVNEKLFF
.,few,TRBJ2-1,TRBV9,TGTGCCAGCAGCGTAGGTGGACTCCACTACAATGAGCAGTTCTTC,CASSVGGLHYNEQFF
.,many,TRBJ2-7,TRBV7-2,TGTGCCAGCACCCTACTAGGCAGCTCCTACGAGCAGTACTTC,CASTLLGSSYEQYF
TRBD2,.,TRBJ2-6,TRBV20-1,TGCAGTGCTCCCGGGGGGGCTGGGGCCAACGTCCTGACTTTC,CSAPGGAGANVLTF
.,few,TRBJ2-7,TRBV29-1,TGCAGCGTTCTCTTAGGGATGAGGGAGCAGTACTTC,CSVLLGMREQYF